This TCR beta chain derives from a study of OX40 agonist ivuxolimab in advanced cancers. As for the study more broadly: Ivuxolimab was a fully human IgG2 agonistic monoclonal antibody targeting the costimulatory receptor OX40 (CD134). Intravenous ivuxolimab was administered to patients every 2 weeks at six dose levels: 0.01, 0.1, 0.3, 1.5, 3 and 10 mg/kg. Of the roughly 51 dose-escalation patients, hepatocellular carcinoma was present in roughly 19, melanoma in around 15, renal cell carcinoma in 9 and head and neck cancer in 9. In the dose-escalation cohort, 82.7% of patients were male, and the mean age was approximately 60 years, with a range of about 23 to 90. Prior anti-PD-1, anti-PD-L1 or anti-CTLA-4 therapy was permitted, and checkpoint inhibitors had been received by approximately 39% of dose-escalation patients. Partial responses occurred in three dose-escalation patients, of whom one had hepatocellular carcinoma and two had cutaneous melanoma. Peripheral TCRbeta sequencing was intended to test whether TCR sequence diversity was altered and clonal T-cell expansion was caused by ivuxolimab. The paper describes the monotherapy dose-escalation part (N of about 55 patients) of the phase I trial of ivuxolimab.

For sequencing of the TCRbeta CDR3 region, genomic DNA was extracted from the sorted cells. The immunoSEQ Assay was used for sequencing of TCRbeta CDR3 regions. Held by TCRdb, this immuneACCESS table contains in-frame sequences only and omits some clones. Under half of the omission traces to an unresolved V gene where checked; the cause of the rest is unknown. The sample records approximately 76,000 clones, almost 85% of which are singletons. Of the sample, approximately 0.6% falls within the top ten clones. V and J lose 0 bases and 7 bases, and a span of 18 bases separates them. The germline V gene sets CDR1 to SGHTA and CDR2 to FQGNSA. The CDR3 contains 16 residues, cysteine and phenylalanine counted. Of the read, only the CDR3 DNA is kept; its 48 bases are in frame from base 1. Patients with autoimmune disease history or receiving systemic immunosuppression were excluded from the trial. Peripheral blood for TCR sequencing was collected from all dose cohorts at baseline, on cycle 4 day 1, and on cycle 7 day 1. Samples were obtained from an open-label, multicenter, first-in-human phase I dose-escalation trial of ivuxolimab. The trial enrolled adults with locally advanced or metastatic head and neck squamous cell, hepatocellular, melanoma or renal cell carcinoma. Before TCR sequencing, CD4+ T cells and CD8+ T cells were sorted from peripheral blood as separate populations.

Summary of the overall study and its limitations: At doses from 0.1 to 3.0 mg/kg, clonal expansion was seen in both CD4+ and CD8+ blood T cells between baseline and week 6. The antigen specificity of the peripheral T cells that underwent clonal expansion was not determined. In the 0.1-3.0 mg/kg groups, partial responders were among the patients with the lowest normalized peripheral clonal expansion, particularly in CD8+ T cells. Low levels of normalized T-cell clonal expansion were also seen in some patients who did not respond. After ivuxolimab, more expanded clones were found on average in CD8+ T cells than in CD4+ T cells.

The count of this clone is one. The clone's antigen remains unknown. No much larger clone exists at a distance of one base, and base qualities are not known. The TCR comes from an adult with an advanced solid tumor such as melanoma, head and neck, liver or kidney cancer. This sequence uses TRBV7-2 and TRBJ1-2; TRBD1 is a possible D gene, resting on 5 matching bases. The source material was CD4+ or CD8+ T cells sorted from blood, sampled in a trial of the OX40 agonist ivuxolimab. CDR3 region: CASSLAPTAPPIGYTF. Here is the DNA: TGTGCCAGCAGCTTAGCGCCGACAGCTCCGCCTATTGGCTACACCTTC.